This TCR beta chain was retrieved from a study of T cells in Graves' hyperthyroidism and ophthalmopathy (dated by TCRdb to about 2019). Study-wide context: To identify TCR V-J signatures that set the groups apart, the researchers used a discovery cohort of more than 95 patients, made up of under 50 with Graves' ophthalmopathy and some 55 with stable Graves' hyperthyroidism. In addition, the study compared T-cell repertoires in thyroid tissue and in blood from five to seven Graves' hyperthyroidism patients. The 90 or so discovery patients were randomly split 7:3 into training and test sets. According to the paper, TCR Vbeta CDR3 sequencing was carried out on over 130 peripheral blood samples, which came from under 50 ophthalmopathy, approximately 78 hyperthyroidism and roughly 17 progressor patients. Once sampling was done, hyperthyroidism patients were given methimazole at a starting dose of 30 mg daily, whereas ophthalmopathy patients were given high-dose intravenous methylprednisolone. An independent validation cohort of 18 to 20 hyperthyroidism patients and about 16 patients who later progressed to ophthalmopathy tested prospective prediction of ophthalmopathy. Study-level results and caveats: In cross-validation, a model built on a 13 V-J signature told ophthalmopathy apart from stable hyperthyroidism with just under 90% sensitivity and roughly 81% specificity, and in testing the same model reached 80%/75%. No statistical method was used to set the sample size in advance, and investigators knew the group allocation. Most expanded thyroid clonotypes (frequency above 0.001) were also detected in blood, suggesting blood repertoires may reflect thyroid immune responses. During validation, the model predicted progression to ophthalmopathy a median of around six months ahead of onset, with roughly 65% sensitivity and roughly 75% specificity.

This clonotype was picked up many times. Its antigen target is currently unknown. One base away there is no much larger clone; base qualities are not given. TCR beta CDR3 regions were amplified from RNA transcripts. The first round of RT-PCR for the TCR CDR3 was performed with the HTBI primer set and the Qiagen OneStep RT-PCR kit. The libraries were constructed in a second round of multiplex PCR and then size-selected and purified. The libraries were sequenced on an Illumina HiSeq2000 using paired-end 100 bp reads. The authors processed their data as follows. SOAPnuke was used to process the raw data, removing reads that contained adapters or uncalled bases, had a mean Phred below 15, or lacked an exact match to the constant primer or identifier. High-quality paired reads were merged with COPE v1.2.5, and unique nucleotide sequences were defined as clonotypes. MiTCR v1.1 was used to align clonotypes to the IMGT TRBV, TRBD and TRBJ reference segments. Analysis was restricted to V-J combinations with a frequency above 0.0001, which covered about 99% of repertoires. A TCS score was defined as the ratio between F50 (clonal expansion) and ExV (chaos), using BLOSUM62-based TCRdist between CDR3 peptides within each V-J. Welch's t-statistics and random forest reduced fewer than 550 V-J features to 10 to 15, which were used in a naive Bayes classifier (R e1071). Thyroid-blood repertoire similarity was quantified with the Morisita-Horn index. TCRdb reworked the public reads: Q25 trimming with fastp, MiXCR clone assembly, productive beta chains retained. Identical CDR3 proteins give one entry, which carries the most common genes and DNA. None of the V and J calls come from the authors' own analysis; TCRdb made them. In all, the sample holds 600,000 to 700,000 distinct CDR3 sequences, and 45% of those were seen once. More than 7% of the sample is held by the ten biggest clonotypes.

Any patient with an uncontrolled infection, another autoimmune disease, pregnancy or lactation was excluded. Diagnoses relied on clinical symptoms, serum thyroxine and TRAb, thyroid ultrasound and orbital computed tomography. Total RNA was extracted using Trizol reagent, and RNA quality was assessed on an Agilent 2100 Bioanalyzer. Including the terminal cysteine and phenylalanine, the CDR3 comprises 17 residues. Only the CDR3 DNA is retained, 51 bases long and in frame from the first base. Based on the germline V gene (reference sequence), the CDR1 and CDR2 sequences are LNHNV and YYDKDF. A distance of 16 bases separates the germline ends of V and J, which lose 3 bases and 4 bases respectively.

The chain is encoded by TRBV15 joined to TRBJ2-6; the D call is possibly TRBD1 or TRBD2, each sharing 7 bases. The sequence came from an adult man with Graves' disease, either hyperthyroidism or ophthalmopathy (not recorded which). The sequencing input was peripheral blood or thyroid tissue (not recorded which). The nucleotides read TGTGCCACCAGCAGCGGCAGGGGGGGCGCGGGGGCCAACGTCCTGACTTTC. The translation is CATSSGRGGAGANVLTF.